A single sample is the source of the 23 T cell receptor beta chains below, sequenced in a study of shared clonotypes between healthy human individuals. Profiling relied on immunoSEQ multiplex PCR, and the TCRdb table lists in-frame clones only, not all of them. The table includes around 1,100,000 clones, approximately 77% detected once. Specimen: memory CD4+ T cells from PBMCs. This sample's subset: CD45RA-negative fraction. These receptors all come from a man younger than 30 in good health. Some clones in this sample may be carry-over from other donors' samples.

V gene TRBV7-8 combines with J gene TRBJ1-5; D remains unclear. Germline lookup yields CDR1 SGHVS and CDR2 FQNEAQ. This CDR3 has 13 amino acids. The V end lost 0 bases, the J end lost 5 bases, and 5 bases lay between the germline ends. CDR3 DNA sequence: TGTGCCAGCAGCTTAGCCCGCGATCAGCCCCAGCATTTT. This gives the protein CASSLARDQPQHF.

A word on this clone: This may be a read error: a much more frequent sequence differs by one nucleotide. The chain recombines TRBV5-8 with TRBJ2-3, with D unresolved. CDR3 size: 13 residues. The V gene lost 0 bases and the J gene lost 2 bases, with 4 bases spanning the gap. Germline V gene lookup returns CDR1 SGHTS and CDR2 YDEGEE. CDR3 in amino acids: CASSLGPTDTQYF. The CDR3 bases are TGTGCCAGCAGCTTGGGACCCACAGATACGCAGTATTTT.

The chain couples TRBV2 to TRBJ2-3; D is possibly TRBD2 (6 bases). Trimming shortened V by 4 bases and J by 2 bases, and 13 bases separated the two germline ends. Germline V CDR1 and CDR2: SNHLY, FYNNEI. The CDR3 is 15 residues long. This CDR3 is CASSAERALTDTQYF. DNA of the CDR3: TGTGCCAGCAGTGCGGAGCGGGCCCTCACAGATACGCAGTATTTT.

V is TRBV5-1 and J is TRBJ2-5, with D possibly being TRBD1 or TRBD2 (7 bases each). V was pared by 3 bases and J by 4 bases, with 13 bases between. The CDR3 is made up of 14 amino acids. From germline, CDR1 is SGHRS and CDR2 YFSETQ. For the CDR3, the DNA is TGCGCCAGCAGCTGGACAGGCGGGGGAGAGACCCAGTACTTC. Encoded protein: CASSWTGGGETQYF.

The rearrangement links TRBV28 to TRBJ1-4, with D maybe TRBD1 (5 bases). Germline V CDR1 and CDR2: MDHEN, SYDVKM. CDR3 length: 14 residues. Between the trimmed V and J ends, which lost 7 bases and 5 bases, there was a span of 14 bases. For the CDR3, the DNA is TGTGCCAGCAAGAGACCGGGGGGAAATGAAAAACTGTTTTTT. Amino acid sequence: CASKRPGGNEKLFF.

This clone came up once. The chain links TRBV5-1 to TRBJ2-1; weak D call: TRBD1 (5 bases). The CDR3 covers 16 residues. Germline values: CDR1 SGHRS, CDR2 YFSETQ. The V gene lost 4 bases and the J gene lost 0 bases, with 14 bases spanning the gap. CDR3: CASSVKGMGSYNEQFF. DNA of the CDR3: TGCGCCAGCAGCGTAAAGGGGATGGGCTCCTACAATGAGCAGTTCTTC. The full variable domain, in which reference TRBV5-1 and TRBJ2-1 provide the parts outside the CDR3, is KAGVTQTPRYLIKTRGQQVTLSCSPISGHRSVSWYQQTPGQGLQFLFEYFSETQRNKGNFPGRFSGRQFSNSRSEMNVSTLELGDSALYLCASSVKGMGSYNEQFFGPGTRLTVL.

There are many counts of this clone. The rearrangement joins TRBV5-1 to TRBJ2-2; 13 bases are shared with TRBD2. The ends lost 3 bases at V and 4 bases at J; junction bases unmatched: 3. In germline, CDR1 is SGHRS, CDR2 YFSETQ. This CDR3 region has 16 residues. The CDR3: CASSWTSGSTTGELFF. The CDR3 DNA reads TGCGCCAGCAGCTGGACTAGCGGGAGTACCACCGGGGAGCTGTTTTTT.

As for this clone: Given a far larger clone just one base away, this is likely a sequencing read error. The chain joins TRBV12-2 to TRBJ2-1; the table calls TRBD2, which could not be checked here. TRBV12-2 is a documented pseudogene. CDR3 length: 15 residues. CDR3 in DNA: TGTGCAAGTCCCGCTAGCCCCCAAACTTACAATGAGCAGTTCTTC. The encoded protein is CASPASPQTYNEQFF.

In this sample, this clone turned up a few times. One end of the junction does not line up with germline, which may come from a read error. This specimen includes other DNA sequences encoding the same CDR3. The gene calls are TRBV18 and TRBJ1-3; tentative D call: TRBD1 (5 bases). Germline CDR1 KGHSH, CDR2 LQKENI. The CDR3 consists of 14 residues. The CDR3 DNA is TGTGCCAGCTCACCTGACGGGGCTGGGAACACCATATATTTT. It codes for CASSPDGAGNTIYF. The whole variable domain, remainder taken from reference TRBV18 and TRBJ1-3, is NAGVMQNPRHLVRRRGQEARLRCSPMKGHSHVYWYRQLPEEGLKFMVYLQKENIIDESGMPKERFSAEFPKEGPSILRIQQVVRGDSAAYFCASSPDGAGNTIYFGEGSWLTVV.

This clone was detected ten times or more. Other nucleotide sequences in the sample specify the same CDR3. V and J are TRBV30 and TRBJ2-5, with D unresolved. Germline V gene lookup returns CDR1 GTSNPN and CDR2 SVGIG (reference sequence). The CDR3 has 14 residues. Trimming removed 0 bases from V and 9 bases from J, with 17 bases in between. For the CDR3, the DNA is TGTGCCTGGAGTGTACTCGGCGACGGTGGGGCCCAGTACTTC. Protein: CAWSVLGDGGAQYF.

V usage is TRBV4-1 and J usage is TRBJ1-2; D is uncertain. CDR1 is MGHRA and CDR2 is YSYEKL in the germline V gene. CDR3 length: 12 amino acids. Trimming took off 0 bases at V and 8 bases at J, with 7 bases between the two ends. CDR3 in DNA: TGCGCCAGCAGCCAAGATAGTATCGGCTACACCTTC. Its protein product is CASSQDSIGYTF.

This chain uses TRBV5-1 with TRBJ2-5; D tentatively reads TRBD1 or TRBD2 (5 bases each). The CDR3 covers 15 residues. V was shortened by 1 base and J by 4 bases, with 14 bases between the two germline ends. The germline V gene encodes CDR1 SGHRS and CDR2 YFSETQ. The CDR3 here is CASSLLGGGGETQYF. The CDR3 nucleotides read TGCGCCAGCAGCTTGCTAGGCGGTGGGGGAGAGACCCAGTACTTC. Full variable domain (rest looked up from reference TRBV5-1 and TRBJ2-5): KAGVTQTPRYLIKTRGQQVTLSCSPISGHRSVSWYQQTPGQGLQFLFEYFSETQRNKGNFPGRFSGRQFSNSRSEMNVSTLELGDSALYLCASSLLGGGGETQYFGPGTRLLVL.

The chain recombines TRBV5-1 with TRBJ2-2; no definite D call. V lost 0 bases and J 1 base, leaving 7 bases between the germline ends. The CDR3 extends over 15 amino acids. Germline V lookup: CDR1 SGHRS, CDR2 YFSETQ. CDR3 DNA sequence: TGCGCCAGCAGCTTGGGACATATGAACACCGGGGAGCTGTTTTTT. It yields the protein CASSLGHMNTGELFF.

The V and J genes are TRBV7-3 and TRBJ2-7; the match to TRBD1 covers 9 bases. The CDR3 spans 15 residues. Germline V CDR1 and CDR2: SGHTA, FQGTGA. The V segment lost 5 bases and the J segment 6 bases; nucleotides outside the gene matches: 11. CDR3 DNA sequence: TGTGCCAGCAGCCGGCACTCACAGGGGGCGGCCGAGCAGTACTTC. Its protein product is CASSRHSQGAAEQYF. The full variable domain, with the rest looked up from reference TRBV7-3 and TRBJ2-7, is GAGVSQTPSNKVTEKGKYVELRCDPISGHTALYWYRQSLGQGPEFLIYFQGTGAADDSGLPNDRFFAVRPEGSVSTLKIQRTERGDSAVYLCASSRHSQGAAEQYFGPGTRLTVT.

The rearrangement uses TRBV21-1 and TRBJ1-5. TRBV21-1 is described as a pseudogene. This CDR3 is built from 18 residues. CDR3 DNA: TGTGCCAGCAGCAAACAAAACACGGGACGGGATAGCAATCAGCCCCAGCATTTT. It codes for CASSKQNTGRDSNQPQHF.

The chain's CDR3 is CASSPPGLGIQETQYF. The CDR3 DNA reads TGTGCCAGCAGCCCTCCAGGTCTAGGAATCCAAGAGACCCAGTACTTC. V usage is TRBV7-2 and J usage is TRBJ2-5; no clear D gene. The CDR3 is 16 amino acids. The ends were cut back, 5 bases at V and 1 base at J, with 17 bases in the middle. Looked up from germline, CDR1 is SGHTA and CDR2 is FQGNSA.

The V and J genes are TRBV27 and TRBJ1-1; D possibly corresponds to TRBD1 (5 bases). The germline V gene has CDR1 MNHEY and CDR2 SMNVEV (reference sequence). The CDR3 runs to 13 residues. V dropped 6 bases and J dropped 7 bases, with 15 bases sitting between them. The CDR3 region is CASRLRARREAFF. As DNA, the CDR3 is TGTGCCAGCAGACTCAGGGCTCGCCGTGAAGCTTTCTTT.

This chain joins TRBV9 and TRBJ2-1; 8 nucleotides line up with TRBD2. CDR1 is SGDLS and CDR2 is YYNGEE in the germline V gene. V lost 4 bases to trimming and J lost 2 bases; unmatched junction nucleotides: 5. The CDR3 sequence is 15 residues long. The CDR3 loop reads CASSSTGGPYNEQFF. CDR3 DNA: TGTGCCAGCAGCAGCACGGGAGGGCCCTACAATGAGCAGTTCTTC.

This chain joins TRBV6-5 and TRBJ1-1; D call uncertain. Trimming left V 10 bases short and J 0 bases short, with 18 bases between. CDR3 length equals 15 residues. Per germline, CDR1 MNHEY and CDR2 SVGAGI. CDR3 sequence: CATVVRTWMNTEAFF. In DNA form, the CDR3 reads TGTGCCACTGTGGTCAGAACCTGGATGAACACTGAAGCTTTCTTT.

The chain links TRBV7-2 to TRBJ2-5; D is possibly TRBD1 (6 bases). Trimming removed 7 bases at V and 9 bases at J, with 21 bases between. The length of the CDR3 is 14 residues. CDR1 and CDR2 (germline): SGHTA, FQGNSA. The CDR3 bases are TGTGCCAGCACCCCGACAGGAGCCAGTTGGGCCCAGTACTTC. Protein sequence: CASTPTGASWAQYF.

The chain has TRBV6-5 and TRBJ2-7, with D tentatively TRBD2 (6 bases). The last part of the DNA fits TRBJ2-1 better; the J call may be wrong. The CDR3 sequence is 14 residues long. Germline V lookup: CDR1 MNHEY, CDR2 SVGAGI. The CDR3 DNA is TGTGCCAGCAGGCTCCGCGGGGCGGGAAATGAGCAGTTCTTC. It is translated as CASRLRGAGNEQFF.

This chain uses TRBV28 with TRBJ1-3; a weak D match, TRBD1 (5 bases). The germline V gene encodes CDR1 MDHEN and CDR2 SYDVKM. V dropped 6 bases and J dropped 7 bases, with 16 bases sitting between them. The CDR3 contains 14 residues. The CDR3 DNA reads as TGTGCCAGCAGCCCTACCTTTGCAGGGAACACCATATATTTT. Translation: CASSPTFAGNTIYF.

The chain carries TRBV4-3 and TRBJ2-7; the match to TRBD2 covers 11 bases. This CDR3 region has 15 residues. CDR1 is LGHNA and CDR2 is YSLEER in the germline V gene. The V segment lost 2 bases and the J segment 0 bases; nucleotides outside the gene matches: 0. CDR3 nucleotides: TGCGCCAGCAGCCAAACTAGCGGGAGCTCCTACGAGCAGTACTTC. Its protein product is CASSQTSGSSYEQYF.